This record concerns one T cell receptor (beta chain) sequence. The source of the sample is a study of shared clonotypes between healthy human individuals. The CDR3 has 14 residues. Germline V lookup: CDR1 MNHNS, CDR2 SASEGT. With 5 bases clipped from V and 6 bases from J, the junction kept 8 bases outside the gene matches. Assay: immunoSEQ multiplex PCR; the TCRdb copy retains only in-frame clones and omits some. The sample holds approximately 2.5 million clones, approximately 92% seen once. The V gene is TRBV6-1, the J gene TRBJ1-2; TRBD1 agrees at 8 bases. The origin of this receptor is a young man in good health. Sequencing used naive CD4+ T cells sorted from blood. Subset noted: CD45RA+ positively selected. In DNA, the CDR3 is TGTGCCAGCAGTCGGACAGGGATGTTCGATGGCTACACCTTC. Protein product: CASSRTGMFDGYTF.